These T cell receptor beta chains were read from a single sample in a study of T-cell reconstitution after alpha-beta-depleted transplantation in children. TCRdb re-called the PCR reads through MiXCR, storing one row per CDR3 protein. Here the sample spans fewer than 750,000 distinct CDR3 sequences, roughly a quarter being singletons. The starting material was PBMCs, obtained before TCRalphabeta/CD19-depleted stem cell transplant. These receptors all come from a boy under two years old with Wiskott-Aldrich syndrome, due to receive a stem cell transplant. The CDR3 runs from the conserved cysteine through the conserved F or W. D genes are given only for firm matches. Size is omitted from some rows. Given values are once, few, many or a class for expanded clones.

v_call: TRBV20-1
clone_size: -
d_call: -
j_call: TRBJ2-7
cdr3_aa: CSAPVERSNYEQYF
cdr3_nt: TGCAGTGCCCCCGTTGAACGGTCAAACTACGAGCAGTACTTC

v_call: TRBV20-1
clone_size: -
d_call: -
j_call: TRBJ2-7
cdr3_aa: CSALPGVLPYEQYF
cdr3_nt: TGCAGTGCCCTACCGGGGGTCCTACCCTACGAGCAGTACTTC

v_call: TRBV12-3/TRBV12-4
clone_size: -
d_call: -
j_call: TRBJ1-2
cdr3_aa: CASRGDLLYGYTF
cdr3_nt: TGTGCCAGCAGGGGGGATCTTCTTTATGGCTACACCTTC

v_call: TRBV29-1
clone_size: few
d_call: TRBD2
j_call: TRBJ2-1
cdr3_aa: CSVLGAGDNEQFF
cdr3_nt: TGCAGCGTCCTAGGAGCGGGAGACAATGAGCAGTTCTTC

v_call: TRBV20-1
clone_size: -
d_call: TRBD2
j_call: TRBJ2-1
cdr3_aa: CSAPIGLAGYNEQFF
cdr3_nt: TGCAGTGCTCCTATTGGGCTAGCGGGTTACAATGAGCAGTTCTTC

v_call: TRBV10-3
clone_size: few
d_call: -
j_call: TRBJ1-1
cdr3_aa: CAISEGMGNTEAFF
cdr3_nt: TGTGCCATCAGTGAGGGGATGGGGAACACTGAAGCTTTCTTT

v_call: TRBV20-1
clone_size: -
d_call: -
j_call: TRBJ1-3
cdr3_aa: CSARDRRDRNTIYF
cdr3_nt: TGCAGTGCTAGAGATCGGCGGGACCGAAACACCATATATTTT

v_call: TRBV7-9
clone_size: -
d_call: TRBD1
j_call: TRBJ2-7
cdr3_aa: CASSKEQGEQYF
cdr3_nt: TGTGCCAGCAGTAAGGAACAGGGGGAGCAGTACTTC

v_call: TRBV12-3/TRBV12-4
clone_size: -
d_call: -
j_call: TRBJ1-4
cdr3_aa: CASSLGEAVKGKLFF
cdr3_nt: TGTGCCAGCAGTTTAGGAGAGGCGGTAAAGGGAAAACTGTTTTTT

v_call: TRBV5-1
clone_size: -
d_call: TRBD2
j_call: TRBJ2-2
cdr3_aa: CASSLAGASGRSGELFF
cdr3_nt: TGCGCCAGCAGCTTGGCGGGGGCTAGCGGGAGATCCGGGGAGCTGTTTTTT

v_call: TRBV20-1
clone_size: -
d_call: -
j_call: TRBJ2-4
cdr3_aa: CSARWGRGSKNIQYF
cdr3_nt: TGCAGTGCTAGGTGGGGGAGGGGGTCCAAAAACATTCAGTACTTC

v_call: TRBV5-1
clone_size: -
d_call: -
j_call: TRBJ1-2
cdr3_aa: CASSLMGIYGYTF
cdr3_nt: TGCGCCAGCAGCCTGATGGGGATCTATGGCTACACCTTC

v_call: TRBV28
clone_size: -
d_call: TRBD1
j_call: TRBJ1-1
cdr3_aa: CASSFGGQGTEAFF
cdr3_nt: TGTGCCAGCAGTTTCGGGGGACAGGGCACTGAAGCTTTCTTT

v_call: TRBV5-1
clone_size: -
d_call: -
j_call: TRBJ2-7
cdr3_aa: CASSLVGVSNEQYF
cdr3_nt: TGCGCCAGCAGCTTGGTTGGGGTGAGCAACGAGCAGTACTTC

v_call: TRBV28
clone_size: few
d_call: TRBD2
j_call: TRBJ2-3
cdr3_aa: CASSLLGTTTDTQYF
cdr3_nt: TGTGCCAGCAGTTTACTGGGGACTACCACAGATACGCAGTATTTT